This TCR beta chain stems from a study of T-cell memory formation after mild COVID-19. TCRdb re-derived calls from the 5' RACE reads in MiXCR, one entry per CDR3 protein. In the table there are more than 100,000 distinct CDR3 sequences, over 15% of which are singletons. Details on this clonotype: The antigen remains unidentified. A much larger clone sits a single nucleotide away, making a read error possible.

Germline V gene data show CDR1 as SGHVS and CDR2 as FQNEAQ. The CDR3 length is 15 residues. V lost 2 bases, J lost 9 bases, and 17 bases lay in between. General study points: Pre-infection memory carried some responding clones, suggesting that cross-reactive memory joined.

Sequencing was carried out using PBMCs or a T cell subset sorted from them (not recorded which). The V and J genes are TRBV7-8 and TRBJ1-5, with D unresolved. This receptor was identified in a man younger than 35 who had mild COVID-19 (a few samples of this study predate the infection). Cell type and time point are not known. CDR3 protein: CASSLSKGLGRPQHF. Written as DNA, the CDR3 is TGTGCCAGCAGCTTATCCAAAGGGTTGGGTCGGCCCCAGCATTTT. Using reference TRBV7-8 and TRBJ1-5 for the parts outside the CDR3, the full variable domain is GAGVSQSPRYKVAKRGQDVALRCDPISGHVSLFWYQQALGQGPEFLTYFQNEAQLDKSGLPSDRFFAERPEGSVSTLKIQRTQQEDSAVYLCASSLSKGLGRPQHFGDGTRLSIL.